The 6 T cell receptor beta chains given below trace back to one sample, sequenced in a study of blood T cell repertoires in COVID-19. Produced via immunoSEQ multiplex PCR; TCRdb's table is partial and in-frame only. The sample holds over 70,000 clones, about four fifths seen once. Sequencing was performed on peripheral blood. The origin of the receptors is a man between 65 and 85 years old with COVID-19, enrolled during active disease.

The rearrangement joins TRBV9 to TRBJ2-5; 8 nucleotides line up with TRBD2. The germline V gene encodes CDR1 SGDLS and CDR2 YYNGEE. CDR3 length: 14 residues. V shed 7 bases, J shed 4 bases, and the junction held 9 bases outside the gene matches. CDR3 DNA sequence: TGTGCCAGCGGCTCGGGGGGGATCGGAGAGACCCAGTACTTC. It is translated as CASGSGGIGETQYF.

The gene calls are TRBV2 and TRBJ1-1, with no clear D. V lost 8 bases to trimming and J lost 1 base, with 11 bases between them. Germline values: CDR1 SNHLY, CDR2 FYNNEI. This CDR3 comprises 13 residues. This CDR3 is CASRKTANTEAFF. In DNA, the CDR3 is TGTGCCAGCCGAAAAACAGCGAACACTGAAGCTTTCTTT.

The gene calls are TRBV9 and TRBJ1-1; D ambiguous. This CDR3 comprises 13 residues. Trimming took off 0 bases at V and 7 bases at J, with 10 bases between the two ends. In germline, CDR1 is SGDLS, CDR2 YYNGEE. In DNA, the CDR3 is TGTGCCAGCAGCGTAGATCCCTCGGGTGAAGCTTTCTTT. Amino acid sequence: CASSVDPSGEAFF.

This clone showed up just a few times. The V and J genes are TRBV5-8 and TRBJ2-1, with 12 bases that match TRBD2. This CDR3 spans 15 amino acids. Losses at the gene ends were 2 bases for V and 6 bases for J; bases not matched to a gene: 3. Germline V CDR1 and CDR2: SGHTS, YDEGEE. The CDR3 DNA is TGTGCCAGCAGCTTAGGACTAGCGGGGATCAATGAGCAGTTCTTC. Translated, it gives CASSLGLAGINEQFF. The full variable domain, with the rest looked up from reference TRBV5-8 and TRBJ2-1, is EAGVTQSPTHLIKTRGQQATLRCSPISGHTSVYWYQQALGLGLQFLLWYDEGEERNRGNFPPRFSGRQFPNYSSELNVNALELEDSALYLCASSLGLAGINEQFFGPGTRLTVL.

The V gene is TRBV28, the J gene TRBJ2-1; the D gene is possibly TRBD1 (6 bases). The CDR3 has 19 residues. The germline V gene has CDR1 MDHEN and CDR2 SYDVKM. V lost 2 bases and J 0 bases, leaving 20 bases between the germline ends. This CDR3 reads CASSLPTGPTGRSYNEQFF. The CDR3 coding sequence is TGTGCCAGCAGTTTACCGACAGGCCCTACAGGGCGCTCCTACAATGAGCAGTTCTTC.

The chain joins TRBV5-1 to TRBJ2-7; TRBD2 aligns across 8 bases. V was clipped by 2 bases and J by 2 bases; unmatched bases: 15. CDR1 SGHRS and CDR2 YFSETQ come from the germline V gene. This CDR3 has 18 amino acids. CDR3 DNA sequence: TGCGCCAGCAGCTTAGGGGGTGGCAGCGGGGGTTCCCCCTACGAGCAGTACTTC. This translates into CASSLGGGSGGSPYEQYF.